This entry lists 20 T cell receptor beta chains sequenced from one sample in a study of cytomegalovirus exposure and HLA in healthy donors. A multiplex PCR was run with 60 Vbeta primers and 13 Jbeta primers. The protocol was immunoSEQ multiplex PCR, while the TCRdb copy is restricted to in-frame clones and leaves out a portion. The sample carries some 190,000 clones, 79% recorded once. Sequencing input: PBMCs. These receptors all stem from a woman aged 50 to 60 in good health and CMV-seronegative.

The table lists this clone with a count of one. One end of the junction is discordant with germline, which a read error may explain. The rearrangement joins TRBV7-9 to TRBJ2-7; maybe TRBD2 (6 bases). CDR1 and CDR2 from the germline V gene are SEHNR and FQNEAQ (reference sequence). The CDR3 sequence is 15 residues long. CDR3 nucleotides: TGTTCCAGCAGCTTGACTAGTATCAGGTCCTACGAGCAGTACTTC. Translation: CSSSLTSIRSYEQYF.

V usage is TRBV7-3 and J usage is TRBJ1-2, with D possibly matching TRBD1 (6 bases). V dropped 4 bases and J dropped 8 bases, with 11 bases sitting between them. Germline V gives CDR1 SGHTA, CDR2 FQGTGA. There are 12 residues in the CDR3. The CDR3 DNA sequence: TGTGCCAGCAGCTCTACAGGGTTAGGCTACACCTTC. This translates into CASSSTGLGYTF. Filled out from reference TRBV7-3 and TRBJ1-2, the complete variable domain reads GAGVSQTPSNKVTEKGKYVELRCDPISGHTALYWYRQSLGQGPEFLIYFQGTGAADDSGLPNDRFFAVRPEGSVSTLKIQRTERGDSAVYLCASSSTGLGYTFGSGTRLTVV.

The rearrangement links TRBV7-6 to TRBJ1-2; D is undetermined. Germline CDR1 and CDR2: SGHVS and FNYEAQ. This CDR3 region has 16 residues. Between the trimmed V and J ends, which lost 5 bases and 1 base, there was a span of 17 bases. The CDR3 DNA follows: TGTGCCAGCAGCCCCGGGAGCGGAAACCTTAACTATGGCTACACCTTC. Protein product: CASSPGSGNLNYGYTF.

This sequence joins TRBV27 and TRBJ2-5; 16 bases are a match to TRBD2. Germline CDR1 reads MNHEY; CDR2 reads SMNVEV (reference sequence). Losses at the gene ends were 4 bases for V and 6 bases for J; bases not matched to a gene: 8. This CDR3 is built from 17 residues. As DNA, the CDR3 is TGTGCCAGCAGTTCCCCGGGACTAGCGGGAGGGCCAAAGACCCAGTACTTC. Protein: CASSSPGLAGGPKTQYF.

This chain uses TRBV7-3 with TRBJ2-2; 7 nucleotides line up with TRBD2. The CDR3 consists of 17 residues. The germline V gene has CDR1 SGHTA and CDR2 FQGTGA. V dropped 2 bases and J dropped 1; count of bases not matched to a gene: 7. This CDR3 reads CASSLRGDRVNTGELFF. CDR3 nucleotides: TGTGCCAGCAGCTTACGGGGGGATCGTGTGAACACCGGGGAGCTGTTTTTT. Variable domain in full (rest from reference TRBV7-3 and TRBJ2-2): GAGVSQTPSNKVTEKGKYVELRCDPISGHTALYWYRQSLGQGPEFLIYFQGTGAADDSGLPNDRFFAVRPEGSVSTLKIQRTERGDSAVYLCASSLRGDRVNTGELFFGEGSRLTVL.

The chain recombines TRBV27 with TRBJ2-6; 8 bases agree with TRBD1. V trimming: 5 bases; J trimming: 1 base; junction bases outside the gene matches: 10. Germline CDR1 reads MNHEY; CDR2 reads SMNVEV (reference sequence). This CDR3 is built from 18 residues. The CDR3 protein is CASSPLDRANSGANVLTF. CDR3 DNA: TGTGCCAGCAGTCCCTTGGACAGGGCAAATTCTGGGGCCAACGTCCTGACTTTC.

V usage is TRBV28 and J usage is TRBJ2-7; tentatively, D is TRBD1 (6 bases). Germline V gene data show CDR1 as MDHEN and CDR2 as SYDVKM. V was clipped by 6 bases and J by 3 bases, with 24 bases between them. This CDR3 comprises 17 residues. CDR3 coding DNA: TGTGCCAGCAGACCATCGCATATGACAGGCGCCTACTACGAGCAGTACTTC. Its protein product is CASRPSHMTGAYYEQYF.

CDR3 sequence: CASSGRVEDTQYF. CDR3 bases: TGTGCCAGCAGTGGCAGGGTAGAAGATACGCAGTATTTT. The chain joins TRBV6-6 to TRBJ2-3; D is perhaps TRBD1 (5 bases). V dropped 5 bases and J dropped 5 bases, with 11 bases sitting between them. The length of the CDR3 is 13 residues. Germline V gene data show CDR1 as MNHNY and CDR2 as SVGAGI (reference sequence).

Written as DNA, the CDR3 is TGTGCCAGCAGCCCCATGAGGGGGATCAATTCACCCCTCCACTTT. It yields the protein CASSPMRGINSPLHF. The chain combines TRBV6-5 with TRBJ1-6; a weak D match, TRBD1 (6 bases). Trimming took 6 bases from V and 7 from J, leaving 16 bases between them. Germline loops: CDR1 MNHEY, CDR2 SVGAGI. CDR3 length: 15 residues.

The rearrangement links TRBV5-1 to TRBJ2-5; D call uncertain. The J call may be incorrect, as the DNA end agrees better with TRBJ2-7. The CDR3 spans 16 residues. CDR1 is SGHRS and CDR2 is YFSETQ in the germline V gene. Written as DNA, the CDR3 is TGCGCCAGCAGCCTGGCGAGCGATGGAACTGGCCGCGAGCAGTACTTC. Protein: CASSLASDGTGREQYF.

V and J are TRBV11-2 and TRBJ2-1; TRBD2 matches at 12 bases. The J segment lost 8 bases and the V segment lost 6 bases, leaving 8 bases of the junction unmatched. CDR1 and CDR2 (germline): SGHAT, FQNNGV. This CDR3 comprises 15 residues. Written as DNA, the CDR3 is TGTGCCAGCAGTTACCCGGGACTAGCGGGCGATGAGCAGTTCTTC. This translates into CASSYPGLAGDEQFF. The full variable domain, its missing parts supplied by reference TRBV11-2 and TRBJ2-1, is EAGVAQSPRYKIIEKRQSVAFWCNPISGHATLYWYQQILGQGPKLLIQFQNNGVVDDSQLPKDRFSAERLKGVDSTLKIQPAKLEDSAVYLCASSYPGLAGDEQFFGPGTRLTVL.

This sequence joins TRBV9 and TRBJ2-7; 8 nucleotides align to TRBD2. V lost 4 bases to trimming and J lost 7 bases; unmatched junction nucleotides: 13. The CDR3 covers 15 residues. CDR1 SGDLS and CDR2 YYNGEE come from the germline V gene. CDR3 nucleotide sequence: TGTGCCAGCAGCCCACCGGGACTAGAGGGGCGTGAGCAGTACTTC. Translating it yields CASSPPGLEGREQYF.

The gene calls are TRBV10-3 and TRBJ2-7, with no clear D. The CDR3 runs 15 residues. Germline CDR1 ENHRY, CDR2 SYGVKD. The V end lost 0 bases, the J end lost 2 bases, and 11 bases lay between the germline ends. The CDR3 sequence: CAISESSLSTYEQYF. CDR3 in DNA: TGTGCCATCAGTGAGTCTAGCTTAAGTACCTACGAGCAGTACTTC.

CDR3 nucleotides: TGTGCCAGCAGCTTAATGTTACAGGAAGGTACGCAGTATTTT. This translates into CASSLMLQEGTQYF. The chain is built from TRBV7-8 and TRBJ2-3; tentative D call: TRBD1 (5 bases). Germline-derived CDR1 and CDR2 are SGHVS and FQNEAQ. V gave up 2 bases and J gave up 8 bases, with 14 bases separating them. The CDR3 runs 14 residues.

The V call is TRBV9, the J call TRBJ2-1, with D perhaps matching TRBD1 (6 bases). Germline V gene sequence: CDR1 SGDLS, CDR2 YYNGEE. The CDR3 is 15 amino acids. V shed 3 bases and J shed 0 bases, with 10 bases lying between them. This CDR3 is CASSARTVSYNEQFF. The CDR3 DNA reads TGTGCCAGCAGCGCCCGGACAGTCTCCTACAATGAGCAGTTCTTC.

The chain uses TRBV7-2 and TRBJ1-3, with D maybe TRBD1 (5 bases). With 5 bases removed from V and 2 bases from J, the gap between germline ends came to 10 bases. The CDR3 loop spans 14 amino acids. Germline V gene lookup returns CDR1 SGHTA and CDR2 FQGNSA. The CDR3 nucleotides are TGTGCCAGCAGCCTTACGGGGGCTGGAAACACCATATATTTT. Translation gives CASSLTGAGNTIYF.

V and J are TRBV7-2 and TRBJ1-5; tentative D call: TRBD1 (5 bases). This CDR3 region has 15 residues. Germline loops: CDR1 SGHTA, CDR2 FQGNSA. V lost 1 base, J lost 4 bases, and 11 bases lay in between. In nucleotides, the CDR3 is TGTGCCAGCAGCTTAGGACCGGCAGGGAATCAGCCCCAGCATTTT. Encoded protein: CASSLGPAGNQPQHF.

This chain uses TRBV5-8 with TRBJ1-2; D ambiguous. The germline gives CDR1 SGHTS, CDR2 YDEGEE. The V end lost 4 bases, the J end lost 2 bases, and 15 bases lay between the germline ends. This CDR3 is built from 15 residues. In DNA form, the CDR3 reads TGTGCCAGCAGCCGGAGGACTTTCCTCAACTATGGCTACACCTTC. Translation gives CASSRRTFLNYGYTF.

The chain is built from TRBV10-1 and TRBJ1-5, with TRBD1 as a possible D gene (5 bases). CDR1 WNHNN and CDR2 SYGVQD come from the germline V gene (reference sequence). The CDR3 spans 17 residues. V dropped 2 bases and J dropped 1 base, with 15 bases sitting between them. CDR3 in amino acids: CASSEIRAGLSNQPQHF. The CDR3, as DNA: TGCGCCAGCAGTGAGATTCGTGCAGGGCTAAGCAATCAGCCCCAGCATTTT.

The DNA of the CDR3 is TGTGCCAGCAGACCCTCGGGGTCCGCGGGGCAGCCCCAGCATTTT. Encoded protein: CASRPSGSAGQPQHF. The V gene is TRBV27, the J gene TRBJ1-5, with no clear D. Per the germline V gene, CDR1 is MNHEY and CDR2 is SMNVEV (reference sequence). CDR3 length: 15 amino acids. V shed 6 bases and J shed 7 bases, with 19 bases lying between them.